The entry that follows covers one TCR beta chain sequence. The antigen is unknown. These data come from a study of T cells after yellow fever vaccination. Study outcomes and limitations: Within FACS-sorted repertoires, abundant clonotypes contaminating from the bulk population could be present. CD4 and CD8 compartments shared a small share of clonotypes. A large majority of primary-vaccination clones showed up again after the booster (approximately 96% CD4, around 85% CD8).

The V and J ends lost 5 bases and 1 base, in that order; junction bases with no gene match: 10. The CDR3 has 17 residues. One entry per CDR3 protein results from TCRdb running MiXCR on the 5' RACE reads. The table lists some 99,000 distinct CDR3 sequences, 5.8% of them singletons. This TCR was sampled from a man between 18 and 29 years old who received the YFV17D yellow fever vaccine. The sample consisted of CD8+ T cells sorted from PBMCs, taken 10 days after the yellow fever booster vaccination. The genes are TRBV12-3 or TRBV12-4 and TRBJ2-3; 9 bases match TRBD2. The CDR3 here is CASSPRSVAGGTDTQYF. Written as DNA, the CDR3 is TGTGCCAGCAGTCCCCGTTCGGTAGCGGGGGGCACAGATACGCAGTATTTT.